The present TCR beta chain was sequenced within a study of blood T cell repertoires in COVID-19. In the study's own analysis: Reference gene primers were amplified, and this amplification served to estimate nucleated cell counts. The protocol was immunoSEQ multiplex PCR, while the TCRdb copy is restricted to in-frame clones and leaves out a portion. V and J calls and clone size are as listed in that table; D and trimming were resolved from the DNA. Found here are some 320,000 clones, about nine tenths of them singletons; the top ten hold less than 3%. This CDR3 comprises 16 residues. CDR1 and CDR2 (germline): MNHNS, SASEGT. J gave up 1 base and V 4 bases, and 9 bases lay outside the gene matches. The age range of participants was 18 to 89 years, with residence in some 25 US areas. Allocation to cohorts depended on clinical history reported by the participants. Participants in the exposed group had met a COVID-19 case in the 2 weeks before joining the study.

Only one count was recorded for this clone. The chain has TRBV6-1 and TRBJ1-2; TRBD1 matches at 7 bases. The material sequenced was PBMCs or T cells enriched from blood (not recorded which). This sequence was found in a woman in her fifties or sixties who had been exposed to COVID-19. The DNA of the CDR3 is TGTGCCAGCAGTGTTAGGTCGACAGGGAATAACTATGGCTACACCTTC. Protein product: CASSVRSTGNNYGYTF.